The 5 T cell receptor beta chains presented below share a single source sample, sequenced in a study of T cells in Graves' hyperthyroidism and ophthalmopathy. Template material for amplifying TCR beta CDR3 regions consisted of RNA transcripts. The HTBI primer set served for first-round RT-PCR of the TCR CDR3. From the multiplex PCR reads, TCRdb called clonotypes with MiXCR, one entry per CDR3 protein. This table holds 660,000 or so distinct CDR3 sequences, roughly 45% found once. Sequencing was done on a sample of peripheral blood or thyroid tissue (not recorded which). The receptors were gathered from an adult man with Graves' disease, either hyperthyroidism or ophthalmopathy (not recorded which).

This clonotype was found a few times. The chain is built from TRBV2 and TRBJ1-5, with 7 bases lining up with TRBD1. V dropped 6 bases and J dropped 4; count of bases not matched to a gene: 12. CDR1 is SNHLY, CDR2 FYNNEI, per germline. The CDR3 is 16 amino acids. This CDR3 is CASRGDRDSRNQPQHF. CDR3 nucleotide sequence: TGTGCCAGCAGGGGGGACCGGGACAGCAGGAATCAGCCCCAGCATTTT.

For this clonotype: This may be a read error: a much more frequent sequence differs by one nucleotide. The chain combines TRBV7-8 with TRBJ2-7; D unclear. This CDR3 has 12 residues. CDR1 is SGHVS and CDR2 is FQNEAQ in the germline V gene. V was cut by 4 bases and J by 6 bases, with 10 bases left in between. The CDR3 nucleotides read TGTGCCAGCAGCTCTCTCCCCCCCGAGCAGTACTTC. Translating gives CASSSLPPEQYF.

A remark on this clonotype: A much larger clonotype is one base distant, so this may be a read error. The chain employs TRBV7-8 and TRBJ2-2; 7 positions agree with TRBD1. The CDR3 is 13 residues long. The germline V gene has CDR1 SGHVS and CDR2 FQNEAQ. The CDR3 sequence is CASSARGTGELCF. In nucleotides, the CDR3 is TGTGCCAGCAGTGCCAGGGGGACCGGGGAGCTGTGTTTT.

The chain couples TRBV9 to TRBJ1-1; D is perhaps TRBD1 (5 bases). The CDR3 loop spans 13 amino acids. Germline V CDR1 and CDR2: SGDLS, YYNGEE. V lost 4 bases and J lost 6, with 13 bases in between. The DNA for the CDR3 is TGTGCCAGCAGCAGTACTGACAGACCTGAAGCTTTCTTT. Translation gives CASSSTDRPEAFF.

The chain carries TRBV7-9 and TRBJ2-2, with TRBD2 as a possible D gene (6 bases). In germline, CDR1 is SEHNR, CDR2 FQNEAQ (reference sequence). V was trimmed by 4 bases and J by 5 bases, leaving 17 bases between them. The CDR3 runs to 16 residues. The CDR3 DNA is TGTGCCAGCAGCTCAGAACGGCGGGACCTAACCGGGGAGCTGTTTTTT. Translating gives CASSSERRDLTGELFF.